This T cell receptor beta chain was observed in a study of T cell repertoires in aging, cancer and after chemotherapy. Whole-study context: Over several months to years, re-sampled healthy donor repertoires clearly shared clones. The full dataset contained several million TCR reads. Whole-study findings and limits: Loss of evenness, beyond lost richness, contributed to age-related TCR diversity decline in cancer patients. Age-matched healthy donors had significantly more diverse, less clonal blood TCR repertoires than untreated cancer patients.

The CDR3 is 14 amino acids. V was pared by 6 bases and J by 1 base, with 8 bases of the junction left unmatched. Germline loops: CDR1 DFQATT, CDR2 SNEGSKA (reference sequence). Peripheral blood genomic DNA, not sorted cells or RNA, was the template. Note on this clonotype: Its cognate antigen is unknown.

Multiplex touch-down PCR with TRB-A/B primers amplified rearranged V-D-J TRB sequences. TCRdb used MiXCR to reprocess the multiplex PCR reads, holding one entry per CDR3 protein. The data show around 12,000 distinct CDR3 sequences, over 20% seen once. The receptor was isolated from a human donor in good health. Sequenced: blood. The chain employs TRBV20-1 and TRBJ2-7; 8 bases fit TRBD1. CDR3 in amino acids: CSASDRGGSYEQYF. CDR3 bases: TGCAGTGCCAGCGACAGGGGAGGATCCTACGAGCAGTACTTC.